This entry lists 12 T cell receptor beta chains sequenced from one sample in a study of PD-L1 blockade in urothelial cancer. Time point denoted: pretreatment peripheral blood. TCRdb's copy holds only in-frame clones and misses some; the assay was immunoSEQ multiplex PCR. The top ten clones hold 2.5% to 4% of a sample with around 130,000 clones, about four fifths of them seen once. The input for sequencing was PBMCs, taken around atezolizumab (anti-PD-L1) treatment. These TCRs come from a man aged 50 to 60 with urothelial cancer.

The J gene is TRBJ1-2, the V gene TRBV18; 10 bases map to TRBD1. Unmatched junction bases numbered 9, after V lost 1 base and J lost 4 bases. CDR1 KGHSH and CDR2 LQKENI come from the germline V gene. The CDR3 extends over 17 amino acids. The CDR3 bases are TGTGCCAGCTCACCACAAACGACAGGGGGCTTCGCCTATGGCTACACCTTC. Amino acid sequence: CASSPQTTGGFAYGYTF.

V usage is TRBV20-1 and J usage is TRBJ1-1; D not certain. CDR1 is DFQATT and CDR2 is SNEGSKA in the germline V gene (reference sequence). V dropped 4 bases and J dropped 3 bases, with 3 bases sitting between them. This CDR3 contains 10 residues. The DNA for the CDR3 is TGCAGTGCTATCGACACTGAAGCTTTCTTT. Protein product: CSAIDTEAFF.

CDR3 amino acids: CASSLVGDTDTQYF. The DNA for the CDR3 is TGTGCCAGCAGTTTGGTGGGAGACACAGATACGCAGTATTTT. This sequence joins TRBV27 and TRBJ2-3, with D tentatively TRBD2 (5 bases). The CDR3 has 14 residues. The V end lost 3 bases, the J end lost 2 bases, and 9 bases lay between the germline ends. Per the germline V gene, CDR1 is MNHEY and CDR2 is SMNVEV (reference sequence).

This sequence joins TRBV6-1 and TRBJ1-2, with 9 positions matching TRBD1. The CDR3 has 13 residues. Looked up from germline, CDR1 is MNHNS and CDR2 is SASEGT. The V segment lost 8 bases and the J segment 6 bases; nucleotides outside the gene matches: 7. The CDR3 reads CASDPGQGHGYTF. The CDR3 DNA sequence: TGTGCCAGCGATCCGGGACAGGGCCATGGCTACACCTTC.

V gene TRBV11-1 combines with J gene TRBJ2-5; D remains ambiguous. Germline V lookup: CDR1 SGHAT, CDR2 FQDESV (reference sequence). V was clipped by 1 base and J by 5 bases, with 8 bases between them. This CDR3 contains 13 residues. The CDR3 DNA sequence: TGTGCCAGCAGCTTAGGGAGTTTGGAGACCCAGTACTTC. It codes for CASSLGSLETQYF. The complete variable domain, with remaining parts taken from reference TRBV11-1 and TRBJ2-5, reads EAEVAQSPRYKITEKSQAVAFWCDPISGHATLYWYRQILGQGPELLVQFQDESVVDDSQLPKDRFSAERLKGVDSTLKIQPAELGDSAMYLCASSLGSLETQYFGPGTRLLVL.

The rearrangement joins TRBV4-2 to TRBJ2-3; 8 positions agree with TRBD2. The germline V gene has CDR1 LGHNA and CDR2 YNFKEQ. The CDR3 length is 18 residues. J gave up 3 bases and V 4 bases, and 15 bases lay outside the gene matches. CDR3 loop: CASSPEASQREQTDTQYF. The CDR3 region has the DNA TGTGCCAGCAGCCCAGAGGCTTCCCAGCGGGAGCAGACAGATACGCAGTATTTT.

The chain combines TRBV28 with TRBJ2-7; 8 bases line up with TRBD1. This CDR3 comprises 13 residues. V gave up 1 base and J gave up 12 bases; unmatched junction bases: 8. Germline CDR1 is MDHEN and CDR2 is SYDVKM. The CDR3 DNA sequence: TGTGCCAGCAGTTTATACAGACAGGGGAATTGGTACTTC. It specifies CASSLYRQGNWYF. Combining the CDR3 with reference TRBV28 and TRBJ2-7 gives the whole variable domain DVKVTQSSRYLVKRTGEKVFLECVQDMDHENMFWYRQDPGLGLRLIYFSYDVKMKEKGDIPEGYSVSREKKERFSLILESASTNQTSMYLCASSLYRQGNWYFGPGTRLTVT.

The chain employs TRBV9 and TRBJ2-1, with D perhaps TRBD2 (6 bases). Germline V gene data show CDR1 as SGDLS and CDR2 as YYNGEE. This CDR3 spans 13 amino acids. Trimming stripped 6 bases from V and 7 bases from J, with 14 bases between. CDR3 sequence: CASNSGPANEQFF. The CDR3 DNA reads TGTGCCAGCAATAGCGGTCCAGCAAATGAGCAGTTCTTC. The complete variable domain, with remaining parts taken from reference TRBV9 and TRBJ2-1, reads DSGVTQTPKHLITATGQRVTLRCSPRSGDLSVYWYQQSLDQGLQFLIQYYNGEERAKGNILERFSAQQFPDLHSELNLSSLELGDSALYFCASNSGPANEQFFGPGTRLTVL.

The rearrangement uses TRBV25-1 and TRBJ2-7; D may be TRBD1 (6 bases). V shed 5 bases and J shed 7 bases, with 15 bases lying between them. Germline V lookup: CDR1 MGHDK, CDR2 SYGVNS. The CDR3 runs to 13 residues. This CDR3 reads CASSLQGQGEQYF. In DNA, the CDR3 is TGTGCCAGCAGTTTACAGGGCCAAGGGGAGCAGTACTTC.

This clone has just one count. The chain employs TRBV9 and TRBJ1-5; 7 nucleotides agree with TRBD1. The germline V gene encodes CDR1 SGDLS and CDR2 YYNGEE. J lost 6 bases, V lost 1 base, and 4 bases had no gene match. The CDR3 covers 14 residues. CDR3 sequence reads: CASSVSWDSQPQHF. In DNA, the CDR3 is TGTGCCAGCAGCGTATCTTGGGACAGTCAGCCCCAGCATTTT.

The chain is built from TRBV7-9 and TRBJ1-2; perhaps TRBD1 as D (5 bases). Germline loops: CDR1 SEHNR, CDR2 FQNEAQ (reference sequence). V was shortened by 5 bases and J by 8 bases, with 12 bases between the two germline ends. The CDR3 sequence is 12 residues long. CDR3 bases: TGTGCCAGCAGCAGTGGGGGGTTAGGCTACACCTTC. Translating gives CASSSGGLGYTF. Variable domain in full (rest from reference TRBV7-9 and TRBJ1-2): DTGVSQNPRHKITKRGQNVTFRCDPISEHNRLYWYRQTLGQGPEFLTYFQNEAQLEKSRLLSDRFSAERPKGSFSTLEIQRTEQGDSAMYLCASSSGGLGYTFGSGTRLTVV.

This clone was found once. In DNA, the CDR3 is TGTGCCTGGAGGGGGCTTCTCGGGTCACCCCTCCACTTT. This gives the protein CAWRGLLGSPLHF. The V and J genes are TRBV30 and TRBJ1-6; maybe TRBD1 (5 bases). CDR3 length equals 13 residues. V lost 3 bases to trimming and J lost 10 bases, with 13 bases between them. CDR1 and CDR2 (germline): GTSNPN, SVGIG (reference sequence). Full variable domain (remainder filled in from reference TRBV30 and TRBJ1-6): SQTIHQWPATLVQPVGSPLSLECTVEGTSNPNLYWYRQAAGRGLQLLFYSVGIGQISSEVPQNLSASRPQDRQFILSSKKLLLSDSGFYLCAWRGLLGSPLHFGNGTRLTVT.